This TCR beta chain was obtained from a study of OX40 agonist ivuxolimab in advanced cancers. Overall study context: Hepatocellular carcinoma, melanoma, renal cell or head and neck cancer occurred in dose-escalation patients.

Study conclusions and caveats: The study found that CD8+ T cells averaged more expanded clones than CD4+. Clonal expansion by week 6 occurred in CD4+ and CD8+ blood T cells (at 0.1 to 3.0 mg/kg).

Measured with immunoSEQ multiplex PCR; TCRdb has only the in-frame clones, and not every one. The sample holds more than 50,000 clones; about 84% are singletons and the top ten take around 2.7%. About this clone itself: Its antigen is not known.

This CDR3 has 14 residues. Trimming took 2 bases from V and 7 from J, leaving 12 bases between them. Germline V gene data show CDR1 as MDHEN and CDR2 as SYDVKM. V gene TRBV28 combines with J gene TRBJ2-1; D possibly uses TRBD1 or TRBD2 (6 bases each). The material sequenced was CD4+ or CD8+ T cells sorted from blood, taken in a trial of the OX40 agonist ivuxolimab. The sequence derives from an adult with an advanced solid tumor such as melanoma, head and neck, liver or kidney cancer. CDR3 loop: CASSLAGEVNEQFF. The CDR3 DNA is TGTGCCAGCAGTTTAGCAGGGGAGGTTAATGAGCAGTTCTTC.